This T cell receptor (beta chain) was documented in a study of T-cell memory formation after mild COVID-19. Study-wide results and limits: CD4+ contracting clones lay mainly in CM and EM, CD8+ ones in EMRA.

V shed 4 bases and J 5 bases; nucleotides not matched to a gene: 9. The CDR3 is made up of 16 amino acids. The germline V gene encodes CDR1 LGHDT and CDR2 YNNKEL (reference sequence). Each CDR3 protein gets one entry after TCRdb re-called the 5' RACE reads with MiXCR. This sample has roughly 250,000 distinct CDR3 sequences; 16% occur once, and the top ten carry around a fifth. This clonotype was detected only a few times. The antigen remains undetermined. The clonotype comes from a man younger than 35 who had mild COVID-19 (a few samples of this study predate the infection). Cell type and time point are not known. This chain uses TRBV3-1 with TRBJ2-5; 11 bases are a match to TRBD1. Sequenced sample: PBMCs or a T cell subset sorted from them (not recorded which). For the CDR3, the DNA is TGTGCCAGCAGCCTAGGAAGGGACAGGGGGTCGGAGACCCAGTACTTC. The encoded protein is CASSLGRDRGSETQYF.